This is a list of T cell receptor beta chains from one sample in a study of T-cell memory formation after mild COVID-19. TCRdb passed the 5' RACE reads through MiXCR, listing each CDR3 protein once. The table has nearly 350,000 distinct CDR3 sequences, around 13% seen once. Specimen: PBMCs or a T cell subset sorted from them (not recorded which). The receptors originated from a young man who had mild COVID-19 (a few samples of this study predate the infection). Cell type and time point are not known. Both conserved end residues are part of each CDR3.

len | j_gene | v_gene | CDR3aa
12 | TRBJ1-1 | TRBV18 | CASWAGGTEAFF
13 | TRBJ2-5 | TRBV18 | CASSPPIQETQYF
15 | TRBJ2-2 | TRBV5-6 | CASSPGLADTGELFF
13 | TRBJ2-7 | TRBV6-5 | CASRRQGGYEQYF
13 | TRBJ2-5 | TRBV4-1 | CASSLRSGETQYF
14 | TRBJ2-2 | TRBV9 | CASSTPSSGGELFF
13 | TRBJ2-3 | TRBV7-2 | CASSRTHRDTQYF
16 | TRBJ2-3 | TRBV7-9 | CASSTGLAGGTDTQYF
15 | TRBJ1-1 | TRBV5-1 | CASTLTGIMNTEAFF
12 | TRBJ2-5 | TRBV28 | CASTTGGPAQYF
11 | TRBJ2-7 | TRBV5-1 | CASSQGNEQYF
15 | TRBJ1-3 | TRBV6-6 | CASSPDQYSGNTIYF
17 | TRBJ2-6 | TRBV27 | CATSLHRGQTGANVLTF
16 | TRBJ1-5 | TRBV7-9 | CASSTETAMGNQPQHF
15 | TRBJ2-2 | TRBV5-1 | CASSVGAGQSGELFF
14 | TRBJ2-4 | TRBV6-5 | CASSYSQTGYIQYF
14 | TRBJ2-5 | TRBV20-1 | CSARVSSLGETQYF
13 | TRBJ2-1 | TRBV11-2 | CASSFQGVNEQFF
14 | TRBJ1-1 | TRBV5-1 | CASSPSTGGTEAFF
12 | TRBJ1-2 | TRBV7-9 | CASSSGGRGYTF
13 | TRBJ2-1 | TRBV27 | CASRSGGFNEQFF
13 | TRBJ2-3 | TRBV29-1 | CSVVTGSTDTQYF
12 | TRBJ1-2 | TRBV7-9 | CASSLQGDGYTF
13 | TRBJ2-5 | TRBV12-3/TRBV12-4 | CASSFGVGETQYF
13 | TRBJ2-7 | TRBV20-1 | CSTGLAGGYEQYF
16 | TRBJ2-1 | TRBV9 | CASSVLALGPLDEQFF
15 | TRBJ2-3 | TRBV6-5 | CASSPRAGGTATQYF
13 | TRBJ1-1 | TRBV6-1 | CASFGQVGTEAFF
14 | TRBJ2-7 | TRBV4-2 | CASALREGSNEQYF
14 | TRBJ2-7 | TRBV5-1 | CASSFASEVYEQYF
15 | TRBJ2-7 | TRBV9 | CASSPPASGTYEQYF
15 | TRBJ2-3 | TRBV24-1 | CATSEGGAVTDTQYF
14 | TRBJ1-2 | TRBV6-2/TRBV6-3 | CASSLMGQSYGYTF
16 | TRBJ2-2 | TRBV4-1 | CASSQPGGAGTGELFF
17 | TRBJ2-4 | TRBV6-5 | CASSPEDPRTAKNIQYF
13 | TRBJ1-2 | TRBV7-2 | CASLSLAGAGYTF
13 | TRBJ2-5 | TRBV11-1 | CASSLAGTRTQYF
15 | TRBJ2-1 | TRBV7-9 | CASSLSFTVANEQFF
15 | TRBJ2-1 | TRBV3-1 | CASSQVLAARNEQFF
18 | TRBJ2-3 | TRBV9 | CASSVQGLAAPSTDTQYF
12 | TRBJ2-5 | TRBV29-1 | CSVEPPQETQYF
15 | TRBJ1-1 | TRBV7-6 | CASSPGRTGDTEAFF
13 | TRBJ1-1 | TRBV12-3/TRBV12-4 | CASSRAAGTEAFF
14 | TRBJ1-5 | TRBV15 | CATSSYRGWQPQHF
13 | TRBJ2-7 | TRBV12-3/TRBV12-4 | CASSLKGSLGQYF
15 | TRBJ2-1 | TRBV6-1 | CASSQGGQTYNEQFF
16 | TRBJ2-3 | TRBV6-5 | CASSGTNTSSTDTQYF
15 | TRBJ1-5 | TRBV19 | CASSIRGDSNQPQHF
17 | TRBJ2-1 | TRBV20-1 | CSARENSIRDDGYEQFF
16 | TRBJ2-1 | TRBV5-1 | CASSPRLAGVYNEQFF
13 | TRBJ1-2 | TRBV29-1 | CSVEGGGRYGYTF
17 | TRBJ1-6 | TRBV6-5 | CASSYSKGSRGDSPLHF
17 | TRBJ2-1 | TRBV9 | CASSPLQGLSSYNEQFF
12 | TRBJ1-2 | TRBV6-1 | CASSATAEGYTF
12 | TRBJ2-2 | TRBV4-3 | CASSHVTGELFF
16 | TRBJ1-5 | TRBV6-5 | CASSSGQGAARQPQHF
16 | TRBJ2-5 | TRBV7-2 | CASSLTRQGAGETQYF
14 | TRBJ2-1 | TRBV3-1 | CASSRRQASSEQFF